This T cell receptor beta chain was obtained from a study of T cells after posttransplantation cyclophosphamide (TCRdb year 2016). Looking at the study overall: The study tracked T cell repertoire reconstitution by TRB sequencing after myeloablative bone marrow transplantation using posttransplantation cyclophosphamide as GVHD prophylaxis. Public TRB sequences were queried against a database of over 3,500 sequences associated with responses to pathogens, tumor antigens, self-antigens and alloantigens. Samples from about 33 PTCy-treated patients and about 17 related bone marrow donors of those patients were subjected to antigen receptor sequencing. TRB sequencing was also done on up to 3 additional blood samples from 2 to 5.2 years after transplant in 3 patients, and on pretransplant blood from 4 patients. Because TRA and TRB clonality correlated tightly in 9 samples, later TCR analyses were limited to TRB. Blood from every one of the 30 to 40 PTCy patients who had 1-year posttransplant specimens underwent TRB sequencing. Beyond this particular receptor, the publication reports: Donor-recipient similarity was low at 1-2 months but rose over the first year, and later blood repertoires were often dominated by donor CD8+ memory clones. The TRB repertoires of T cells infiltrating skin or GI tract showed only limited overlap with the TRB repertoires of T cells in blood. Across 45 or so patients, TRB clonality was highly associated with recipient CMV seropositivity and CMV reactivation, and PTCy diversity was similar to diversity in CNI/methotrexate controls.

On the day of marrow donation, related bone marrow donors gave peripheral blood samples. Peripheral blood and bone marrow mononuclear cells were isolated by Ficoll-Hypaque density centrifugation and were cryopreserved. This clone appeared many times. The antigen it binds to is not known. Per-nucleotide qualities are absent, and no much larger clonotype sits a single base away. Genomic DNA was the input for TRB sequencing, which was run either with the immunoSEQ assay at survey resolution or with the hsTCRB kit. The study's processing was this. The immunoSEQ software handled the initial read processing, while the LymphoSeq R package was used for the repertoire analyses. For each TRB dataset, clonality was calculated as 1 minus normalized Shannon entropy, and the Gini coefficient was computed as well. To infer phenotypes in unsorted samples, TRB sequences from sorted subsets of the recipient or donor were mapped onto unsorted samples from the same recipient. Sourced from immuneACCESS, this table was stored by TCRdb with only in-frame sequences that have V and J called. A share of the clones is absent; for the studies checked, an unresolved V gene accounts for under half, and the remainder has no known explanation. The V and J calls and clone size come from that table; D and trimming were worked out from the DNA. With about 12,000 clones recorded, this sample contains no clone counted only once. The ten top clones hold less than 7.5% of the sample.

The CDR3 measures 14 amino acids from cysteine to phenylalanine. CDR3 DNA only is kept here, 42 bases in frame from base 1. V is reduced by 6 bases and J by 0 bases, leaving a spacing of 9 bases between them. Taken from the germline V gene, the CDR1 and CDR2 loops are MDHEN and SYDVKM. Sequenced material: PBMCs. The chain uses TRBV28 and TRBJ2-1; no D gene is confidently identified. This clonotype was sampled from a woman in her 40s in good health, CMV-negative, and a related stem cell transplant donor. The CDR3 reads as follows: CASRRAYSYNEQFF. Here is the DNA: TGTGCCAGCAGAAGGGCCTACTCCTACAATGAGCAGTTCTTC.